The clone carrying this T cell receptor (beta chain) was detected ten times or more. The target antigen is unknown. TCRdb passed the 5' RACE reads through MiXCR, listing each CDR3 protein once. The table shows some 66,000 distinct CDR3 sequences, with roughly 3.2% occurring only once. The data derive from a study of neurological immune-mediated disorders. Findings and caveats of the study: Among expanded clones, no CDR3 amino acid sequences were shared across subjects, a pattern suggesting private repertoires in all groups. Patients with HTLV-1-associated myelopathy showed the most TCR clonal expansion. Those with multiple sclerosis showed the least, falling below healthy controls. There was no clinical or MRI feature that was associated with the multiple sclerosis repertoire cluster.

V was trimmed by 0 bases and J by 7 bases, leaving 13 bases between them. Looked up from germline, CDR1 is MGHRA and CDR2 is YSYEKL. The CDR3 runs to 15 residues. The chain links TRBV4-1 to TRBJ1-5, with D possibly matching TRBD1 (5 bases). This TCR came from a man aged 35-49 years with multiple sclerosis. The sequencing sample was made of PBMCs. The CDR3 coding sequence is TGCGCCAGCAGCCAAGAATTTCGGGGGGGACAGCCCCAGCATTTT. This gives the protein CASSQEFRGGQPQHF.